Below are 18 T cell receptor beta chains sequenced from a single sample in a study of T cells expressing NK-cell markers. TCRdb derives one entry per CDR3 protein from the 5' RACE reads, leaving out DNA. The sample's table shows roughly 180,000 distinct CDR3 sequences. Sequenced sample: blood T cells: a sorted CD56 or NKG2C T cell subset, CD4+ or CD8+ T cells, or bulk PBMC T cells (not recorded which). The receptors were sampled from a man aged 18 to 69 in good health.

This sequence joins TRBV9 and TRBJ1-2; there is no DNA to check the TCRdb D call of TRBD1. Germline loops: CDR1 SGDLS, CDR2 YYNGEE. The CDR3 loop spans 16 amino acids. CDR3 sequence: CASSATPQTANYGYTF.

The V gene is TRBV29-1, the J gene TRBJ2-5; TCRdb gives TRBD1 as the D gene, but with no DNA this cannot be confirmed. The CDR3 sequence is 11 residues long. The germline V gene encodes CDR1 SQVTM and CDR2 ANQGSEA. CDR3 sequence reads: CSVGGWETQYF.

This chain links TRBV6-1 with TRBJ2-7; with no DNA, the TCRdb D assignment of TRBD2 cannot be verified. Germline-derived CDR1 and CDR2 are MNHNS and SASEGT. The CDR3 contains 16 residues. CDR3 loop: CASSPRRGLAGREQYF.

CDR3 region: CASSDSGTNEKLFF. V is TRBV5-1 and J is TRBJ1-4; absent DNA, TCRdb's TRBD1 call cannot be checked. There are 14 residues in the CDR3. CDR1 is SGHRS and CDR2 is YFSETQ in the germline V gene.

This rearrangement joins TRBV19 to TRBJ2-6; the D gene TCRdb calls, TRBD1, cannot be checked with no DNA. The germline V gene has CDR1 LNHDA and CDR2 SQIVND (reference sequence). This CDR3 has 13 amino acids. This CDR3 reads CASTGWGANVLTF.

The rearrangement links TRBV2 to TRBJ1-2; no DNA is available, so the TRBD1 call from TCRdb remains unchecked. From germline, CDR1 is SNHLY and CDR2 FYNNEI. This CDR3 contains 16 residues. The CDR3 loop is CASMGRTANHDYGYTF.

CDR3 loop: CSVRYRGLGYTF. The chain couples TRBV29-1 to TRBJ1-2; TCRdb's D gene call, TRBD1, goes unchecked for lack of DNA. The germline V gene encodes CDR1 SQVTM and CDR2 ANQGSEA. This CDR3 contains 12 residues.

The CDR3 loop reads CASSGTSGGYNEQFF. The genes are TRBV6-4 and TRBJ2-1; TCRdb proposes TRBD2, but this gene call is untestable without DNA. CDR3 length: 15 residues. The germline V gene encodes CDR1 MRHNA and CDR2 SNTAGT.

The J gene is TRBJ1-5, the V gene TRBV20-1; TCRdb selects TRBD1, and the lack of DNA leaves this call unchecked. Per the germline V gene, CDR1 is DFQATT and CDR2 is SNEGSKA (reference sequence). This CDR3 region has 16 residues. CDR3 sequence: CSDYPGTGVLFQPQHF.

The rearrangement joins TRBV30 to TRBJ2-3; absent DNA, TCRdb's TRBD2 call cannot be checked. Germline lookup yields CDR1 GTSNPN and CDR2 SVGIG (reference sequence). This CDR3 contains 16 residues. The CDR3 spells CAWTFLAGASTDTQYF.

The chain uses TRBV5-6 and TRBJ2-1; the TCRdb call, TRBD2, lacks DNA for checking. Germline loops: CDR1 SGHDT, CDR2 YYEEEE. The CDR3 contains 15 residues. CDR3 amino acids: CASSFLLAGGGEQFF.

The chain employs TRBV6-6 and TRBJ2-7; the TRBD2 assignment by TCRdb is unverifiable without DNA. The CDR3 is 18 residues long. Looked up from germline, CDR1 is MNHNY and CDR2 is SVGAGI (reference sequence). CDR3: CASHIGTSGAISSREQYF.

The chain employs TRBV25-1 and TRBJ1-2; TCRdb's D gene call, TRBD1, goes unchecked for lack of DNA. The CDR3 is 17 residues long. CDR1 MGHDK and CDR2 SYGVNS come from the germline V gene. CDR3 loop: CASSELGGFRGNYGYTF.

The CDR3 sequence: CASSLEMGTEAFF. The rearrangement uses TRBV11-3 and TRBJ1-1. The length of the CDR3 is 13 residues. Germline CDR1 is SGHNT and CDR2 is YENEEA. The full variable domain, in which reference TRBV11-3 and TRBJ1-1 provide the parts outside the CDR3, is EAGVVQSPRYKIIEKKQPVAFWCNPISGHNTLYWYLQNLGQGPELLIRYENEEAVDDSQLPKDRFSAERLKGVDSTLKIQPAELGDSAVYLCASSLEMGTEAFFGQGTRLTVV.

CDR3 amino acids: CASSQEPLGRTPLHF. The V call is TRBV3-1, the J call TRBJ1-6. The CDR3 consists of 15 residues. Germline V CDR1 and CDR2: LGHDT, YNNKEL (reference sequence). The full variable domain, rest sourced from reference TRBV3-1 and TRBJ1-6, is DTAVSQTPKYLVTQMGNDKSIKCEQNLGHDTMYWYKQDSKKFLKIMFSYNNKELIINETVPNRFSPKSPDKAHLNLHINSLELGDSAVYFCASSQEPLGRTPLHFGNGTRLTVT.

This chain joins TRBV11-2 and TRBJ2-7; the D call of TRBD1 rests on TCRdb alone, since no DNA is present to check it. Germline V CDR1 and CDR2: SGHAT, FQNNGV. This CDR3 is built from 15 residues. This CDR3 reads CASSPIIGGMYEQYF.

The chain is built from TRBV2 and TRBJ1-5. Germline loops: CDR1 SNHLY, CDR2 FYNNEI. This CDR3 has 14 residues. CDR3: CASSEPDGYQPQHF.

The V gene is TRBV7-9, the J gene TRBJ2-1. Germline V gene lookup returns CDR1 SEHNR and CDR2 FQNEAQ (reference sequence). This CDR3 has 14 amino acids. The CDR3 loop is CASSSQEGIIEQFF.